A selection of T cell receptor beta chains follows, all from one sample in a study of Ad26.COV2.S vaccination and SARS-CoV-2 variants. Assay: immunoSEQ multiplex PCR; the TCRdb copy retains only in-frame clones and omits some. In the table there are roughly 320,000 clones, more than 70% of which are singletons. The sequencing used peripheral blood, collected in a trial of Ad26.COV2.S vaccine versus placebo. The receptors originated from a person between 18 and 65 years old who received the Ad26.COV2.S COVID-19 vaccine or a placebo. CDR3s include the opening cysteine and the closing phenylalanine or tryptophan. The D gene is left open where the match is weak. Size values are once, few and many counts, or a class for expanded clones, and some rows have none.

CASSAGPRGDIGQYF,TGTGCCAGCAGCGCAGGGCCGAGGGGCGATATCGGGCAGTACTTC,.,TRBV25-1,TRBJ2-7,.
CAWTFADRDNEKLFF,TGTGCCTGGACCTTCGCAGACAGGGATAATGAAAAACTGTTTTTT,.,TRBV30,TRBJ1-4,TRBD1
CASSGTGSGGLRGELFF,TGTGCCAGCAGTGGGACGGGTAGCGGGGGACTTCGGGGGGAGCTGTTTTTT,.,TRBV2,TRBJ2-2,TRBD2
CASSVAVLGGTEAFF,TGCGCCAGCAGCGTAGCGGTCTTAGGGGGAACTGAAGCTTTCTTT,.,TRBV5-1,TRBJ1-1,.
CASSEQGPPETQYF,TGTGCCAGCAGTGAACAGGGGCCCCCAGAGACCCAGTACTTC,.,TRBV6-1,TRBJ2-5,.
CAISLGVSSYEQYF,TGTGCCATCAGCCTGGGGGTAAGCTCCTACGAGCAGTACTTC,.,TRBV10-3,TRBJ2-7,.
CASSEGWNWAGSSYEQYF,TGTGCCAGCAGTGAAGGCTGGAACTGGGCCGGGAGCTCCTACGAGCAGTACTTC,.,TRBV2,TRBJ2-7,.
CASQLEGANTEAFF,TGTGCCAGCCAGCTTGAGGGGGCGAACACTGAAGCTTTCTTT,.,TRBV2,TRBJ1-1,TRBD1
CASSLLLGQGLLSGNTIYF,TGTGCCAGCAGCTTATTGCTGGGACAGGGTTTACTCTCTGGAAACACCATATATTTT,.,TRBV7-9,TRBJ1-3,TRBD1
CASSLANPSPNTEAFF,TGTGCCAGCAGCTTAGCTAACCCCTCCCCGAACACTGAAGCTTTCTTT,.,TRBV7-9,TRBJ1-1,.
CASSTGANSPLHF,TGTGCCAGCTCGACAGGGGCGAATTCACCCCTCCACTTT,few,TRBV2,TRBJ1-6,TRBD1
CATSRGGTEETQYF,TGTGCCACCAGCAGGGGGGGGACAGAAGAGACCCAGTACTTC,.,TRBV15,TRBJ2-5,.
CASSRAGSGGYTF,TGTGCCAGCAGCAGGGCAGGGTCAGGTGGCTACACCTTC,.,TRBV7-8,TRBJ1-2,.
CASSSQTRAIYF,TGTGCCAGCAGCTCTCAGACAAGGGCCATATATTTT,.,TRBV11-2,TRBJ1-3,.
CASRLGGPIPNEKLFF,TGCGCCAGCAGACTGGGAGGACCTATTCCTAATGAAAAACTGTTTTTT,.,TRBV5-1,TRBJ1-4,.
CAISERTGTINEQFF,TGTGCCATCAGTGAGCGAACCGGGACTATCAATGAGCAGTTCTTC,.,TRBV10-3,TRBJ2-1,TRBD2
CASNGDGFEAFF,TGTGCCAGCAACGGGGACGGGTTTGAAGCTTTCTTT,.,TRBV2,TRBJ1-1,.
CASSRSENTEAFF,TGTGCCAGCAGCCGGTCGGAGAACACTGAAGCTTTCTTT,.,TRBV3-1/TRBV3-2,TRBJ1-1,.
CASSERQGARIEAFF,TGCGCCAGCAGCGAGCGACAGGGGGCGAGAATTGAAGCTTTCTTT,.,TRBV5-1,TRBJ1-1,TRBD1
CASSIFSFRQGKYNEQFF,TGTGCCAGTAGTATTTTCTCCTTCCGACAGGGCAAATACAATGAGCAGTTCTTC,.,TRBV19,TRBJ2-1,TRBD1
CASSQGQASSYNSPLHF,TGCGCCAGCAGCCAGGGACAGGCGAGCTCCTATAATTCACCCCTCCACTTT,.,TRBV4-1,TRBJ1-6,TRBD1
CASSLSGGASLGEQFF,TGTGCCAGCAGTTTATCCGGGGGGGCCTCATTGGGTGAGCAGTTCTTC,.,TRBV27,TRBJ2-1,TRBD2
CASSVQGLEGETQYF,TGTGCCAGCAGCGTACAGGGTTTGGAGGGGGAGACCCAGTACTTC,.,TRBV9,TRBJ2-5,.
CASSELGKGMNTEAFF,TGTGCCAGCAGTGAACTAGGCAAGGGAATGAACACTGAAGCTTTCTTT,.,TRBV2,TRBJ1-1,.
CASRTGGASPLFF,TGTGCCAGCAGGACAGGGGGCGCAAGCCCCTTGTTCTTC,.,TRBV12-3/TRBV12-4,TRBJ2-1,TRBD1
CASSPQVGTEAFF,TGTGCCAGCAGCCCCCAGGTAGGCACTGAAGCTTTCTTT,.,TRBV11-2,TRBJ1-1,.
CASSDQTGNTEAFF,TGCGCCAGCAGTGACCAAACAGGGAACACTGAAGCTTTCTTT,.,TRBV10-1,TRBJ1-1,.
CAWSRDSYNSPLHF,TGTGCCTGGAGCAGGGATTCCTATAATTCACCCCTCCACTTT,.,TRBV30,TRBJ1-6,.
CASMPPQKGNSPLHF,TGTGCCAGCATGCCGCCCCAGAAGGGTAATTCACCCCTCCACTTT,.,TRBV2,TRBJ1-6,.
CASSVYQGANGYTF,TGTGCCAGCAGCGTATATCAGGGTGCGAATGGCTACACCTTC,.,TRBV3-1/TRBV3-2,TRBJ1-2,.
CASSGGTPGRTGELFF,TGTGCCAGCAGTGGGGGGACCCCTGGAAGGACCGGGGAGCTGTTTTTT,.,TRBV6-1,TRBJ2-2,.
CASSKGPGGTGELFF,TGTGCCAGCAGCAAGGGACCGGGAGGGACCGGGGAGCTGTTTTTT,.,TRBV7-9,TRBJ2-2,TRBD2
CASSRWRGSSYNEQFF,TGCGCCAGCAGCCGGTGGCGGGGGAGCTCCTACAATGAGCAGTTCTTC,.,TRBV5-1,TRBJ2-1,TRBD2
CASSLDDRGLYGYTF,TGCGCCAGCAGCTTGGACGACAGGGGACTCTATGGCTACACCTTC,.,TRBV5-1,TRBJ1-2,TRBD1
CASSLFHYQTGELFF,TGTGCCAGCAGCCTCTTTCATTACCAGACCGGGGAGCTGTTTTTT,.,TRBV14,TRBJ2-2,.
CASSLDRQGLNPGQPQHF,TGTGCCAGCAGCTTAGACCGACAGGGGTTAAACCCAGGTCAGCCCCAGCATTTT,.,TRBV7-8,TRBJ1-5,TRBD1
CASSDGGSSYNEQFF,TGTGCCAGCAGTGATGGGGGAAGCTCCTACAATGAGCAGTTCTTC,.,TRBV5-4,TRBJ2-1,.
CASSLLVRFLTGGTEAFF,TGTGCCAGCAGCCTGCTCGTACGCTTCCTGACAGGGGGAACTGAAGCTTTCTTT,.,TRBV6-2/TRBV6-3,TRBJ1-1,TRBD1
CSTSGQETQYF,TGCAGCACTAGCGGGCAAGAGACCCAGTACTTC,.,TRBV20-1,TRBJ2-5,TRBD2
CASSPGANQPQHF,TGCGCCAGCAGCCCTGGGGCGAATCAGCCCCAGCATTTT,.,TRBV4-3,TRBJ1-5,.
CASRASNYGYTF,TGTGCCAGCAGGGCCTCTAACTATGGCTACACCTTC,few,TRBV6-6,TRBJ1-2,.
CASSVAPSYSQETQYF,TGTGCCAGCAGCGTAGCCCCCTCATATTCTCAAGAGACCCAGTACTTC,.,TRBV9,TRBJ2-5,.
CASSESSGHTEAFF,TGTGCCAGCAGTGAATCGTCAGGGCACACTGAAGCTTTCTTT,.,TRBV2,TRBJ1-1,.
CASRTSYRPAGVNQPQHF,TGTGCCAGCAGGACCTCCTATCGACCGGCGGGGGTCAATCAGCCCCAGCATTTT,once,TRBV27,TRBJ1-5,.
CATSTGYEQYF,TGTGCCACGTCGACAGGCTACGAGCAGTACTTC,.,TRBV2,TRBJ2-7,.
CAISDVGGRGPGELFF,TGTGCCATCAGTGATGTGGGGGGGAGAGGTCCCGGGGAGCTGTTTTTT,.,TRBV10-3,TRBJ2-2,TRBD2
CASSLVWDGNQPQHF,TGTGCCAGCAGCTTAGTGTGGGACGGCAATCAGCCCCAGCATTTT,.,TRBV7-8,TRBJ1-5,.
CASSPRDRPNYGYTF,TGTGCCAGCAGCCCCCGGGACAGGCCTAACTATGGCTACACCTTC,.,TRBV3-1/TRBV3-2,TRBJ1-2,TRBD1
CASSVGHMNTEAFF,TGTGCCAGCTCGGTGGGACACATGAACACTGAAGCTTTCTTT,few,TRBV18,TRBJ1-1,.
CAISEGRINYGYTF,TGTGCCATCAGTGAAGGACGGATTAACTATGGCTACACCTTC,.,TRBV10-3,TRBJ1-2,.
CASSPPNSDYGYTF,TGTGCCAGCTCACCACCGAATAGTGACTATGGCTACACCTTC,.,TRBV18,TRBJ1-2,.
CASGSSGGPGSEQFF,TGTGCCAGTGGGAGTTCGGGGGGGCCGGGGAGTGAGCAGTTCTTC,.,TRBV19,TRBJ2-1,TRBD2
CASWGIPAKNIQYF,TGCGCCAGCTGGGGGATACCAGCCAAAAACATTCAGTACTTC,.,TRBV10-1,TRBJ2-4,.
CASSLGEGSVSYNEQFF,TGTGCCAGCAGCCTTGGGGAGGGGTCTGTATCCTACAATGAGCAGTTCTTC,.,TRBV9,TRBJ2-1,TRBD2